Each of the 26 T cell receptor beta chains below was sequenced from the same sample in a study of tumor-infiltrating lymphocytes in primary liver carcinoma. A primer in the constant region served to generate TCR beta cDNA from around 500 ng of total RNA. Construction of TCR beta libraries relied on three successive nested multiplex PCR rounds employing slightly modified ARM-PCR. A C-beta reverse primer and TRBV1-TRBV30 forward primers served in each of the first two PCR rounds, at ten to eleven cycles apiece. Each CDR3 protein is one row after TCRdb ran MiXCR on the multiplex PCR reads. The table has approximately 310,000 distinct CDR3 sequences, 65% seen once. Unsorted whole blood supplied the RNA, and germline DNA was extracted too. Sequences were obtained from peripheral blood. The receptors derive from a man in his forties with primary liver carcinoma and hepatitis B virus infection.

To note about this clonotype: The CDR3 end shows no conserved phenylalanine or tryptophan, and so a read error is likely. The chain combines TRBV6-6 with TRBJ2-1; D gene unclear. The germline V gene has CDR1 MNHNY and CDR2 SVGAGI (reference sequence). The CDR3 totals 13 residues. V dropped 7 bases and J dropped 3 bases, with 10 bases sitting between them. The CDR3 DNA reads TGTGCCAGCATGGTCTATGTCTACAATGAGCAGTTCCTC. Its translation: CASMVYVYNEQFL.

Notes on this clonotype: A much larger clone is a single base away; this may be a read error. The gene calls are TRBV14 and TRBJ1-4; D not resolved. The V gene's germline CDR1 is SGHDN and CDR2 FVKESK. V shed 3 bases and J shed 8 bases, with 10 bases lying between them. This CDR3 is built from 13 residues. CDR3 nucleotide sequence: TGTGCCAGCAGCCATCATAGGAGAGAAAAACTGTTTTTT. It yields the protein CASSHHRREKLFF.

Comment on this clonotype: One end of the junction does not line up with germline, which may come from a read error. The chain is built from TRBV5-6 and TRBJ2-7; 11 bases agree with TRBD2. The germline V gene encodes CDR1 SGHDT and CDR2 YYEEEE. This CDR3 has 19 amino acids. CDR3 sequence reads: CVSSWGSSGRAALDYEQYF. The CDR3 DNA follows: TGTGTCAGCAGCTGGGGGAGTAGCGGGAGGGCCGCACTAGACTACGAGCAGTACTTC. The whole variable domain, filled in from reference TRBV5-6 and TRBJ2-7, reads DAGVTQSPTHLIKTRGQQVTLRCSPKSGHDTVSWYQQALGQGPQFIFQYYEEEERQRGNFPDRFSGHQFPNYSSELNVNALLLGDSALYLCVSSWGSSGRAALDYEQYFGPGTRLTVT.

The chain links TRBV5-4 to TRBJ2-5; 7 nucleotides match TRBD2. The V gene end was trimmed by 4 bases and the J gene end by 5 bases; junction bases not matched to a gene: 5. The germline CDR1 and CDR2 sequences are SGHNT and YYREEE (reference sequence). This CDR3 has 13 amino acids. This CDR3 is CASSLFSGETQYF. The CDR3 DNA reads TGTGCCAGCAGCCTTTTTAGCGGGGAGACCCAGTACTTC.

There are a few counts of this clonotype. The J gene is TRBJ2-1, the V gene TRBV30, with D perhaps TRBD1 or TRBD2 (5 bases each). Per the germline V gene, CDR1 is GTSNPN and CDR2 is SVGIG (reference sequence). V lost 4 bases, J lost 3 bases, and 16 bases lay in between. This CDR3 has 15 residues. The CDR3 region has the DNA TGTGCCTGGAACATCGGGACGGCGATCTACAATGAGCAGTTCTTC. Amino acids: CAWNIGTAIYNEQFF.

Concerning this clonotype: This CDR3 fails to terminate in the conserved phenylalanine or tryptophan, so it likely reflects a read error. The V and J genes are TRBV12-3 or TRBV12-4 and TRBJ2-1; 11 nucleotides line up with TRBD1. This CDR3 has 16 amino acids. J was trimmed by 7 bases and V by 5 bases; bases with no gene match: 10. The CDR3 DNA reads TGTGCCAGCAGTCGCCAGGCGGGACAGGGGGGTAATGAGCAGTTCCTC. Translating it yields CASSRQAGQGGNEQFL.

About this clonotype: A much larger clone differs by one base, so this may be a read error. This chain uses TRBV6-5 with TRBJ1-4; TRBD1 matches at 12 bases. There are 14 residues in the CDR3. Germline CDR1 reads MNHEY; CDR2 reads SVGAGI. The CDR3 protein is CVSSWDRGLEKLFF. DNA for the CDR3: TGTGTCAGCAGTTGGGACAGGGGGCTTGAAAAACTGTTTTTT.

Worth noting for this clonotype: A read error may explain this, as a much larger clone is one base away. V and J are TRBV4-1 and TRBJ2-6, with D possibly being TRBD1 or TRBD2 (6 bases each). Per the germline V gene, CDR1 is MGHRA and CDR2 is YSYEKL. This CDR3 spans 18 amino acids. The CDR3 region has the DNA TGCGCCAGCAGCCAAGAGGGGGGCACTGTCTCTGGGGTCAACGTCCTGACTTTC. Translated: CASSQEGGTVSGVNVLTF.

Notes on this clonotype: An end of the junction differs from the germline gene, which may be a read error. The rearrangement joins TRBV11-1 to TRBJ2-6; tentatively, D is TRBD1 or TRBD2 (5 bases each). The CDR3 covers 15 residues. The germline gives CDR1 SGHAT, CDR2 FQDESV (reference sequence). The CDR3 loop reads CASSLGETGANVLAF. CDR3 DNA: TGTGCCAGTAGCTTGGGGGAGACTGGGGCCAACGTCCTGGCTTTC.

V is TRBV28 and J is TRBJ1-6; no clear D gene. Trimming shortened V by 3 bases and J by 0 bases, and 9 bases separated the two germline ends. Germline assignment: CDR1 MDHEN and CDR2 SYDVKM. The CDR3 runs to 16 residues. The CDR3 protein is CASSFAVSSYNSPLHF. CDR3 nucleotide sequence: TGTGCCAGCAGTTTCGCAGTGAGCTCCTATAATTCACCCCTCCACTTT.

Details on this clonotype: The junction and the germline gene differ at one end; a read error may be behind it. CDR3 sequence: CASGLLPGQASTGELFF. DNA of the CDR3: TGTGCCAGCGGCTTACTTCCGGGACAGGCGAGCACCGGGGAGCTGTTTTTT. The chain uses TRBV11-1 and TRBJ2-2; 8 nucleotides match TRBD1. The CDR3 sequence is 17 residues long. CDR1 is SGHAT, CDR2 FQDESV, per germline (reference sequence).

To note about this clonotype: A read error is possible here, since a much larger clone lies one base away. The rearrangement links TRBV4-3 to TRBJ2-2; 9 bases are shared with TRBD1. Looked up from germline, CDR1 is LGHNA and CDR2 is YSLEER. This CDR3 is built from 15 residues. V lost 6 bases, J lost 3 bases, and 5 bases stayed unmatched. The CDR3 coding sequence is TGCGCCAGCAGACTGGACAGGGGTTACACCGGGGAGCTGTTTTTT. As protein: CASRLDRGYTGELFF.

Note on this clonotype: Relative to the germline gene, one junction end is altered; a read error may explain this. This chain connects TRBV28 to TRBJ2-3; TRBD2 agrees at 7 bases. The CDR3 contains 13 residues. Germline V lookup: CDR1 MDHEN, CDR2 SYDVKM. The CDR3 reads CTSGGSHPDTQYF. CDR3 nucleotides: TGTACCAGCGGCGGGAGTCACCCAGATACGCAGTATTTT.

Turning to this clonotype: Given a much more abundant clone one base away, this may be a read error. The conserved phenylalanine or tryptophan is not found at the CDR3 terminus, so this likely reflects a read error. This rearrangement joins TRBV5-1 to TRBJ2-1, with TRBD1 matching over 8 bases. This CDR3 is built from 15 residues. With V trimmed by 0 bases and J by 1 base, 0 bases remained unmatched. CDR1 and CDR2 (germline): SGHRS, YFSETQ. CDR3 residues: CASSLGTGSYNEQFI. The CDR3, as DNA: TGCGCCAGCAGCTTGGGGACAGGGTCCTACAATGAGCAGTTCATC.

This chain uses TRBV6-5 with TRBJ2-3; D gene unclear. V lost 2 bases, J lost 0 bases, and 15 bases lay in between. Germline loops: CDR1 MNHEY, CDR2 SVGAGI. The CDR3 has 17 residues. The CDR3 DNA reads TGTGCCAGCAGTTACGTGATTCACTTCGCTAGCACAGATACGCAGTATTTT. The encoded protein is CASSYVIHFASTDTQYF.

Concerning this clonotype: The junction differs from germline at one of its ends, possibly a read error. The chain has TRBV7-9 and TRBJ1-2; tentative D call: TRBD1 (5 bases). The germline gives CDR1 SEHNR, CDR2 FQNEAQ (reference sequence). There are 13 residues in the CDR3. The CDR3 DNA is TGTGCCAGCAGCTTAGCGCAGGGATCAGGCTACGCCTTC. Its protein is CASSLAQGSGYAF. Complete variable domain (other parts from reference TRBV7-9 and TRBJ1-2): DTGVSQNPRHKITKRGQNVTFRCDPISEHNRLYWYRQTLGQGPEFLTYFQNEAQLEKSRLLSDRFSAERPKGSFSTLEIQRTEQGDSAMYLCASSLAQGSGYAFGSGTRLTVV.

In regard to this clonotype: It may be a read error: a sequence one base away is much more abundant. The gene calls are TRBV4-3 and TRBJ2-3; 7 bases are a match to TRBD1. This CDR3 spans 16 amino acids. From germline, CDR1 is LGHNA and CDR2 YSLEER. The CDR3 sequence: CVSSLRQGLATDTQYF. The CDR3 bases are TGCGTCAGCAGCCTTCGACAGGGTCTAGCCACAGATACGCAGTATTTT.

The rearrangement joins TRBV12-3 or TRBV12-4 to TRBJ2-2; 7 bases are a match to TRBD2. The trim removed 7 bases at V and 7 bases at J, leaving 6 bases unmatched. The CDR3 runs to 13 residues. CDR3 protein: CASKAGEDGELFF. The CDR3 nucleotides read TGTGCCAGCAAGGCGGGAGAGGACGGGGAGCTGTTTTTT.

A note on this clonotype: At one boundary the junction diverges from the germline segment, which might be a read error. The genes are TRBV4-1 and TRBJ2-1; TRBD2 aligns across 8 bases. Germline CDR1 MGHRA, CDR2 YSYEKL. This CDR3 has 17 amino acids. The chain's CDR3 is CASSPRGVTGGRSEHFF. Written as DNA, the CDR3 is TGCGCCAGCAGCCCCAGAGGGGTAACGGGAGGGCGTAGTGAGCATTTCTTC.

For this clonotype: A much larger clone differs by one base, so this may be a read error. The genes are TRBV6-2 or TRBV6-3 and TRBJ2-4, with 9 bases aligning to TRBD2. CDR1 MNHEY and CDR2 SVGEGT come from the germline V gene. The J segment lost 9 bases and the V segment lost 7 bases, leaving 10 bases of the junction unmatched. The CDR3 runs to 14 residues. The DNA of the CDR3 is TGTGCCAGCATGTCCGCTAGCGGGAAGGGCATTCAGTACTTC. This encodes CASMSASGKGIQYF.

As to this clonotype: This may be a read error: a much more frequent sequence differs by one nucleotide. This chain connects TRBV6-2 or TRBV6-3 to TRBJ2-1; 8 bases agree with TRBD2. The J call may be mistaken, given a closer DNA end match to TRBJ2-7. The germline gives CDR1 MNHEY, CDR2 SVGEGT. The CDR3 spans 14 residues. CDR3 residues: CASILSGTLNEQYF. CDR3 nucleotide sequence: TGTGCCAGCATTCTTAGCGGGACCCTGAATGAGCAGTACTTC.

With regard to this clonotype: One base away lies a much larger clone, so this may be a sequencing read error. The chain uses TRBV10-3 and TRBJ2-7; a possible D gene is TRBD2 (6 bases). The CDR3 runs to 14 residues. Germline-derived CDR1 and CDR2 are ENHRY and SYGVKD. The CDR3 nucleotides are TGTGCCATCTCATCTAGCGCCTTCTCCTACGGGCAGTACTTC. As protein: CAISSSAFSYGQYF.

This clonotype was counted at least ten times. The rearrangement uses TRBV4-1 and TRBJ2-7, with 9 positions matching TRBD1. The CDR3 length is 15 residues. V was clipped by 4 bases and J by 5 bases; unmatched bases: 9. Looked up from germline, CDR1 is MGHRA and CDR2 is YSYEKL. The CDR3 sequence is CASSLLGGQGNEQYF. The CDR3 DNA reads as TGCGCCAGCAGCCTCCTGGGAGGACAGGGGAACGAGCAGTACTTC.

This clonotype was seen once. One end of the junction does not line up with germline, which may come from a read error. CDR3 sequence: CASSQGPPLSYGQYF. The CDR3 DNA reads as TGTGCCAGCAGCCAAGGACCTCCCCTTTCCTACGGGCAGTACTTC. The genes are TRBV14 and TRBJ2-7; D ambiguous. The CDR3 runs 15 residues. Germline V gives CDR1 SGHDN, CDR2 FVKESK.

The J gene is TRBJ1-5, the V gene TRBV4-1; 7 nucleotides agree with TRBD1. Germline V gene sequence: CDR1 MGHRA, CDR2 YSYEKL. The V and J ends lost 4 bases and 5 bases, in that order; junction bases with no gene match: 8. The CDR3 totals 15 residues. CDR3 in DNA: TGCGCCAGCAGCCCATTGACAGGGCCTGATCAGCCCCAGCATTTT. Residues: CASSPLTGPDQPQHF.

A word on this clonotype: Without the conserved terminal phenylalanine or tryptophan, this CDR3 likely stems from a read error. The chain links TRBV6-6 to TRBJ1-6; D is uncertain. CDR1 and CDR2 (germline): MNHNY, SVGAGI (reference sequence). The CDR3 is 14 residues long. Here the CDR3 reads CASGYLGQTTPLHS. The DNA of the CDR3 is TGTGCCAGCGGTTACCTCGGCCAGACAACACCCCTCCACTCT.